Detailed here is one T cell receptor beta chain. As yet, its antigen is unknown. As for the donors, each was a healthy bone marrow donor. The CDR3 covers 14 residues. Trimming removed 3 bases at V and 7 bases at J, with 15 bases between. Looked up from germline, CDR1 is LNHDA and CDR2 is SQIVND (reference sequence). This sample is drawn from a study of cytomegalovirus exposure and HLA in healthy donors. Whole-study results and caveats: Reported findings show TCR beta sequences accurately forecast HLA-A and HLA-B alleles in most subjects. A missense DCLRE1C variant was associated with V- and J-gene trimming of TCR beta chains in a later analysis, and an independent cohort replicated the association.

13 Jbeta primers and 60 Vbeta primers were used for the PCR. Sequencing was performed with immunoSEQ multiplex PCR; in TCRdb, only in-frame clones are kept and a portion is missing. The sample records tens of thousands of clones, about 81% being singletons. The sequencing input was PBMCs. The clonotype comes from a woman aged 35 to 49 in good health and CMV-seropositive. This chain links TRBV19 with TRBJ1-1, with TRBD1 as a possible D gene (5 bases). The DNA for the CDR3 is TGTGCCAGTAGTATGCAGGGTAGTGGTAATGAAGCTTTCTTT. Its protein is CASSMQGSGNEAFF.